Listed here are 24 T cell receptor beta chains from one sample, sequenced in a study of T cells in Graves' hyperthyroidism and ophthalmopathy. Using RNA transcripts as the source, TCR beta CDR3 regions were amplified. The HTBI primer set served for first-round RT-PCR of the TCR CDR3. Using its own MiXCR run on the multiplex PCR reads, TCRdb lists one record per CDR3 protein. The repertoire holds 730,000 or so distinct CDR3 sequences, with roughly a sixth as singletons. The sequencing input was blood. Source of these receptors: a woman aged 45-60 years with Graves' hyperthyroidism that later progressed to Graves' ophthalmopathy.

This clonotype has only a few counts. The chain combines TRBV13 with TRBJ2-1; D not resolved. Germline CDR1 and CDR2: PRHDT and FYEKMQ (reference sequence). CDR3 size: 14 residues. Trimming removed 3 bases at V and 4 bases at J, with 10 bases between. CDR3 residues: CASSFSDGYNEQFF. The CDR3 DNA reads TGTGCCAGCAGCTTCTCGGACGGATACAATGAGCAGTTCTTC.

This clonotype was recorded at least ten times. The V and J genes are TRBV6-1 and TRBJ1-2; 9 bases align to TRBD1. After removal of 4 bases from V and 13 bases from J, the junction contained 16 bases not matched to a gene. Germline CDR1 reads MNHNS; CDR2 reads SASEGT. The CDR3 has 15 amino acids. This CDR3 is CASSGFRGTGMFCTF. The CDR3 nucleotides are TGTGCCAGCAGTGGGTTTCGGGGGACAGGGATGTTCTGCACCTTC.

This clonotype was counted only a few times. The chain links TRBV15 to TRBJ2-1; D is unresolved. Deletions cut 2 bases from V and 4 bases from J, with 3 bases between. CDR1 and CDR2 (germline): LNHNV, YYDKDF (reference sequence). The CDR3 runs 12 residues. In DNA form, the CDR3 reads TGTGCCACCAGCAGAATTTACAATGAGCAGTTCTTC. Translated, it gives CATSRIYNEQFF.

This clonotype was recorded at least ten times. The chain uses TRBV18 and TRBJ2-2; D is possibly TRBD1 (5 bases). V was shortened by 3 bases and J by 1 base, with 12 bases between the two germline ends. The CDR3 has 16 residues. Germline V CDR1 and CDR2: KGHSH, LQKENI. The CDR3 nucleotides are TGTGCCAGCTCACCCCGGATGGGGCTGAACACCGGGGAGCTGTTTTTT. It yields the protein CASSPRMGLNTGELFF.

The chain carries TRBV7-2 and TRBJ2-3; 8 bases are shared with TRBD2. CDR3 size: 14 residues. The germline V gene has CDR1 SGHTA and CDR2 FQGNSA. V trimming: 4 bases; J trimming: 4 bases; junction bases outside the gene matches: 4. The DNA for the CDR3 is TGTGCCAGCAGCTATGAGCGGGGGCCAGATACGCAGTATTTT. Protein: CASSYERGPDTQYF.

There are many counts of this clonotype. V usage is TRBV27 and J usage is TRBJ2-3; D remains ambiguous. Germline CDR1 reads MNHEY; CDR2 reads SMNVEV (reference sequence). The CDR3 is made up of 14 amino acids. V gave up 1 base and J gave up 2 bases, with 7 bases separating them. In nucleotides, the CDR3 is TGTGCCAGCAGTTTATACGCCTCCACAGATACGCAGTATTTT. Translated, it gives CASSLYASTDTQYF.

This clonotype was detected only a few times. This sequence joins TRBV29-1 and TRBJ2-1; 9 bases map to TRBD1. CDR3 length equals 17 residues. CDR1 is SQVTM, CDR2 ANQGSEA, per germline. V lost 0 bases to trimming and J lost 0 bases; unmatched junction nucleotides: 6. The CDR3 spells CSVEDTGGDPSYNEQFF. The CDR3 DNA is TGCAGCGTTGAAGATACAGGGGGCGATCCCTCCTACAATGAGCAGTTCTTC.

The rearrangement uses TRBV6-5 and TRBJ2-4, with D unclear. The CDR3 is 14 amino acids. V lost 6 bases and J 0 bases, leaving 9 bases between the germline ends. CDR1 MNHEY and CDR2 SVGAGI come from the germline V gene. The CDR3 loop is CASSPNLAKNIQYF. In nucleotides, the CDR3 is TGTGCCAGCAGCCCCAACCTAGCCAAAAACATTCAGTACTTC.

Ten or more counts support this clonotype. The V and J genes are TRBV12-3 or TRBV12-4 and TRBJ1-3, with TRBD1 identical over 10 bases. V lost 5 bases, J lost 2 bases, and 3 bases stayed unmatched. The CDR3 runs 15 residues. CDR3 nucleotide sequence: TGTGCCAGCAGTCCCGGACAGGGGGCTGGAAACACCATATATTTT. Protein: CASSPGQGAGNTIYF.

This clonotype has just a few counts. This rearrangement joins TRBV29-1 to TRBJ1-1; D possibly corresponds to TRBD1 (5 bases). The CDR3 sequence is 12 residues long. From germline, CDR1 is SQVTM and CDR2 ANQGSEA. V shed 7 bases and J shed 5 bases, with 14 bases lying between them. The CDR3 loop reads CSAQDTRTEAFF. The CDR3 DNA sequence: TGCAGCGCCCAGGACACGAGGACTGAAGCTTTCTTT.

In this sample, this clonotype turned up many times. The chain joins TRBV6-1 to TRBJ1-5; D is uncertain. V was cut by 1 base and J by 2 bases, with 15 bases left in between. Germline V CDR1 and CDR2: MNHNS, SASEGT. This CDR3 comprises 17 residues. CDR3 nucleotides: TGTGCCAGCAGTGAAGTCTTGAGAGCAGGCGGCAATCAGCCCCAGCATTTT. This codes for CASSEVLRAGGNQPQHF.

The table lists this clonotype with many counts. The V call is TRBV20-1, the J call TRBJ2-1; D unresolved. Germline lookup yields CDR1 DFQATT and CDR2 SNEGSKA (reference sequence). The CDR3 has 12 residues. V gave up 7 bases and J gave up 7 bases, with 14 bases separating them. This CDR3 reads CSGASPRNEQFF. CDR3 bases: TGCAGTGGTGCCTCCCCGAGAAATGAGCAGTTCTTC.

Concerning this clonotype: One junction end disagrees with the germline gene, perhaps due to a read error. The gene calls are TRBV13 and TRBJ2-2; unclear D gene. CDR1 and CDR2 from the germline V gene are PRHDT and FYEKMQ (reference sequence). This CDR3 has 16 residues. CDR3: CASSRTGPPDTGELFF. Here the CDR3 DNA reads TGCGCCAGCAGCCGAACGGGCCCCCCGGACACCGGGGAGCTGTTTTTT.

CDR3 sequence: CASSWTGGQPQHF. The CDR3 DNA reads as TGTGCCAGCAGTTGGACAGGGGGTCAGCCCCAGCATTTT. The V gene is TRBV12-3 or TRBV12-4, the J gene TRBJ1-5; TRBD1 agrees at 10 bases. This CDR3 region has 13 residues. V lost 4 bases, J lost 6 bases, and 0 bases stayed unmatched.

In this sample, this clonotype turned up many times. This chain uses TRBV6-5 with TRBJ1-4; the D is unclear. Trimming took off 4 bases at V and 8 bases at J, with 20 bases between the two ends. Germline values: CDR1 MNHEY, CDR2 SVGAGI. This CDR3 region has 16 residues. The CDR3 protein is CASSSQPHLVLEKLFF. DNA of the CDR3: TGTGCCAGCAGTTCTCAACCCCACCTCGTTTTGGAAAAACTGTTTTTT.

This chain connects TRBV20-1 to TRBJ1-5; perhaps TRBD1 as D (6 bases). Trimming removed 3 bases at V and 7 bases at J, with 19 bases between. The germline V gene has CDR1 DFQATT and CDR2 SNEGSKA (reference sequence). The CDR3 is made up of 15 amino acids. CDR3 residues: CSARGGGGPGQPQHF. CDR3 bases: TGCAGTGCTAGGGGGGGCGGCGGACCCGGCCAGCCCCAGCATTTT.

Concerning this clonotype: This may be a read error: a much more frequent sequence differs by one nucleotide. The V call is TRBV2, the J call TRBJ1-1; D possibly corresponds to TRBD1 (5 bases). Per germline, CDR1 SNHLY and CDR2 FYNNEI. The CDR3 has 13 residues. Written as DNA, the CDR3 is TGTGCCAGCACCCGAGGGGTGAACACTGAAGCTTCCTTT. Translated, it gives CASTRGVNTEASF.

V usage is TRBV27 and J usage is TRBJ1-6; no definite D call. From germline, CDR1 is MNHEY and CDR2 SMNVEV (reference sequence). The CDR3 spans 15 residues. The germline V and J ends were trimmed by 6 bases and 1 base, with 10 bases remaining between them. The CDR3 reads CASSSRESYNSPLHF. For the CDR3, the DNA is TGTGCCAGCAGCTCGCGGGAATCCTATAATTCACCCCTCCACTTT.

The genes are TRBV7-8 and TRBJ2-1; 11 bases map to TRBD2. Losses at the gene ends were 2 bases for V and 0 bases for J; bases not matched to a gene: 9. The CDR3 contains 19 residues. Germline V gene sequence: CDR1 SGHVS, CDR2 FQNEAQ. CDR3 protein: CASSLRASGGTSSYNEQFF. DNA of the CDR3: TGTGCCAGCAGCTTAAGGGCTAGCGGGGGGACGAGCTCCTACAATGAGCAGTTCTTC.

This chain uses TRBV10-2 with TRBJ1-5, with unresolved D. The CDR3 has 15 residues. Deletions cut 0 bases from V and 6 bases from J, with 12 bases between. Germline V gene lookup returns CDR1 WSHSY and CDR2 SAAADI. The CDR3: CASSESSGSSQPQHF. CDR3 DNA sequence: TGCGCCAGCAGTGAGTCTTCAGGTTCTAGTCAGCCCCAGCATTTT.

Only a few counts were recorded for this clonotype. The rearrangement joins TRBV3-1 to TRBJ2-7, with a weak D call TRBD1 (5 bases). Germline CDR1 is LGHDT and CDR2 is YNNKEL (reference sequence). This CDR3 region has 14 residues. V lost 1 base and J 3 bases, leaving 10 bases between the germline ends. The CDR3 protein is CASSQVDSNYEQYF. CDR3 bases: TGTGCCAGCAGCCAAGTTGACAGCAACTACGAGCAGTACTTC.

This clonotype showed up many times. Here the CDR3 reads CSASWANPDYSNQPQHF. The CDR3 region has the DNA TGCAGTGCTAGTTGGGCTAACCCCGATTATAGCAATCAGCCCCAGCATTTT. This chain links TRBV20-1 with TRBJ1-5; D remains ambiguous. Germline CDR1 is DFQATT and CDR2 is SNEGSKA (reference sequence). The CDR3 length is 17 residues. V was cut by 3 bases and J by 0 bases, with 18 bases left in between.

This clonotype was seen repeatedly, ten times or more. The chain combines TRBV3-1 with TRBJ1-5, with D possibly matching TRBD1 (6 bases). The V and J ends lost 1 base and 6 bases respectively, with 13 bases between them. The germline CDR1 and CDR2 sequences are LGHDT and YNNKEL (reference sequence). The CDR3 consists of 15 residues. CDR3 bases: TGTGCCAGCAGCCAAGCCAGGGGCTTGGGTCAGCCCCAGCATTTT. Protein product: CASSQARGLGQPQHF. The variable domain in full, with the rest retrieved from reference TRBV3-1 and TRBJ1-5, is DTAVSQTPKYLVTQMGNDKSIKCEQNLGHDTMYWYKQDSKKFLKIMFSYNNKELIINETVPNRFSPKSPDKAHLNLHINSLELGDSAVYFCASSQARGLGQPQHFGDGTRLSIL.

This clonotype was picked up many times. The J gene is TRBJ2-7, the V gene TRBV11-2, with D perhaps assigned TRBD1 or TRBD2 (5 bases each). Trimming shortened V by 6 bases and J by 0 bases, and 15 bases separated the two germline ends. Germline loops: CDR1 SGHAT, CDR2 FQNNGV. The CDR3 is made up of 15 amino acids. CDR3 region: CASSLFGGSSYEQYF. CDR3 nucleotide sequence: TGTGCCAGCAGTTTATTTGGGGGAAGCTCCTACGAGCAGTACTTC.